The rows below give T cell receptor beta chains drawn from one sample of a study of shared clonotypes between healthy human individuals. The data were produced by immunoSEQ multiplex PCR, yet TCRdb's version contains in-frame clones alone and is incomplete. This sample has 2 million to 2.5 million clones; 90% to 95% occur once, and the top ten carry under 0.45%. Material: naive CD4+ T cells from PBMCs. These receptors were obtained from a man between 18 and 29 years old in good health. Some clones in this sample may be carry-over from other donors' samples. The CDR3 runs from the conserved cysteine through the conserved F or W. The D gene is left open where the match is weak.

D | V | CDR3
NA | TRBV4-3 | CASSQAGQAEAFF
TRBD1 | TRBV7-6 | CASSLGQLSYNEQFF
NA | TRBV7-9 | CASSPGLAAYQETQYF
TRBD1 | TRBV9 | CASSVVSGAGTGHEQYF
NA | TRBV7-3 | CASSLIGARYGANVLTF
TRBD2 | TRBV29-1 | CSVVAGAYEQYF
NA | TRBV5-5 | CASSLRRVTEAFF
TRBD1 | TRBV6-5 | CASSQRQGSTGELFF
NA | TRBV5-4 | CASSSGLGDYGYTF
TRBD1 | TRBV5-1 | CASSLGQLRSGNTIYF
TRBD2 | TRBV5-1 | CASSEPSGGYNEQFF
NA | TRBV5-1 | CASSLVGGSGELFF
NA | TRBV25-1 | CASRRTGLEQYF
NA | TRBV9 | CASSVTQGSPDTQYF
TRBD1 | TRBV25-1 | CASSADRGNEKLFF
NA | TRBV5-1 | CASSLASVSYNEQFF
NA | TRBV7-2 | CASSLVWAEAEQYF
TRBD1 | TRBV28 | CASSKIGQGNQPQHF
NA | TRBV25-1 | CASTDRVNTDTQYF
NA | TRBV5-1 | CASRKQGGGDTIYF
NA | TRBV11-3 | CASSLGGGRNEQFF
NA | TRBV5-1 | CASSLATFSSSTDTQYF
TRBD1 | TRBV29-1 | CSVAVTGGAGNTEAFF
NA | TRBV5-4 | CASSLSQETQYF
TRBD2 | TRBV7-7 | CASSSGLAGNYEQYF
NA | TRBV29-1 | CSGGGTRFSDTQYF
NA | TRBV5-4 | CASSPVVETQYF
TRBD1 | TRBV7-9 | CASSPGQGHSGANVLTF
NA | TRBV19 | CATAKWDEQYF
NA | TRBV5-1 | CASSFRTDMNTEAFF
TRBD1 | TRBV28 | CASRYQGAAGIAEAFF
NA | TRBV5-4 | CASSFPGRNTGELFF
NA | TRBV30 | CAWGQTGSSYEQYF
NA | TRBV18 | CASSPLDGYEQYF
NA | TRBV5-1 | CASSSDPGGEQYF
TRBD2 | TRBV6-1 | CASSEQRLGRESYEQYF
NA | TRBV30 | CAWASVGGLGEQYF
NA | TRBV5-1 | CASSLTGPRAEQYF
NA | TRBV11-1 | CASSRTGEAFF
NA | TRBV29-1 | CSVEVQGDQPQHF
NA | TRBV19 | CASSNRVRYANTEAFF
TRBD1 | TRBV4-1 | CASSQARTGGARGYTF
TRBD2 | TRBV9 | CASSPRPTSGGFNEQFF
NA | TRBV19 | CARGQFQETQYF
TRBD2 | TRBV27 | CASSTTSGSRNEQFF
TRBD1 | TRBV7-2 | CASSFTGAEAFF
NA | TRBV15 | CATSRDFQGGEAFF
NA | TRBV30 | CAWNRGPNQPQHF
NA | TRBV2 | CASSSPVGTSNNQPQHF
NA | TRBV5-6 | CASSVDRTVLRSYNEQFF
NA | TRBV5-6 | CASSAPGNGNEKLFF
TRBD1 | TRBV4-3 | CASSPLLGQGLPLHF
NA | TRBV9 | CASSYMSTTYGYTF
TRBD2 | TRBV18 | CASSPGLAGGYNEQFF
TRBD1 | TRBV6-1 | CASRLGTGEDEQYF